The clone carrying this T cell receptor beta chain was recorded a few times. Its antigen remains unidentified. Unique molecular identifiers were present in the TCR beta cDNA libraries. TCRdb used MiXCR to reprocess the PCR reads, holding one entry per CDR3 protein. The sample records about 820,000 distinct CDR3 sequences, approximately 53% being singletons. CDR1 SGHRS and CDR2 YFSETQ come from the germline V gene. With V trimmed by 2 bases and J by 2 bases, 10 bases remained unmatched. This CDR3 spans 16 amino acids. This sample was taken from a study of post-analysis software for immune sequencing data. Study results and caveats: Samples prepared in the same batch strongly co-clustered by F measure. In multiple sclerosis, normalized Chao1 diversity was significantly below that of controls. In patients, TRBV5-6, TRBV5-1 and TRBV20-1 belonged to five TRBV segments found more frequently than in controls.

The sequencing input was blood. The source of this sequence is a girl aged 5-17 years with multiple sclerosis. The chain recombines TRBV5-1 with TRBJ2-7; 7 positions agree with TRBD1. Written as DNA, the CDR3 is TGCGCCAGCAGCTTCCAACCCAACAGGGGAACCTACGAGCAGTACTTC. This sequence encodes CASSFQPNRGTYEQYF.